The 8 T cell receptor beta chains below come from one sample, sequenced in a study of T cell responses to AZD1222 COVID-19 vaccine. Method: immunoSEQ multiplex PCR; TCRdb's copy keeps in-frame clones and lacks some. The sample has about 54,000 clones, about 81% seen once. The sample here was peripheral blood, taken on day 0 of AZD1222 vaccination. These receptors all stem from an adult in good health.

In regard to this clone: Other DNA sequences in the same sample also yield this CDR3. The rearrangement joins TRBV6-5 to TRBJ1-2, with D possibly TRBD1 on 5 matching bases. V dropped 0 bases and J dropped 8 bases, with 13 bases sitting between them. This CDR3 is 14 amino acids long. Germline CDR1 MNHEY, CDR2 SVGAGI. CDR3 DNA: TGTGCCAGCAGTTACTCGACAGAGCTGGGAGGCTACACCTTC. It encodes CASSYSTELGGYTF.

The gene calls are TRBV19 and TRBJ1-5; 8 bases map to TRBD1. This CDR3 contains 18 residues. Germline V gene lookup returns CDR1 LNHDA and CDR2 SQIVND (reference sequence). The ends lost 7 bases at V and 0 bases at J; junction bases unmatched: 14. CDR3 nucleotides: TGTGCCAGTAACCTGTCAGCCAGGGGGCATAATAGCAATCAGCCCCAGCATTTT. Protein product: CASNLSARGHNSNQPQHF.

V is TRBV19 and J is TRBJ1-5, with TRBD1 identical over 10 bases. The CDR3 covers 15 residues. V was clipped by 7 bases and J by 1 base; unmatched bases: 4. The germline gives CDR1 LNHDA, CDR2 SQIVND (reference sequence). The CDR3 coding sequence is TGTGCCAGTACCCCGGGACAGGGGAGCAATCAGCCCCAGCATTTT. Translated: CASTPGQGSNQPQHF.

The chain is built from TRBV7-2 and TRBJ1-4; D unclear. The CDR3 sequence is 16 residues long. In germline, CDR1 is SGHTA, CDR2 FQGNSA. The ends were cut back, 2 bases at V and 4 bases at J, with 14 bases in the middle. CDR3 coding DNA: TGTGCCAGCAGCTTAAAGGCACGCGGGGTTAATGAAAAACTGTTTTTT. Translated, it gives CASSLKARGVNEKLFF.

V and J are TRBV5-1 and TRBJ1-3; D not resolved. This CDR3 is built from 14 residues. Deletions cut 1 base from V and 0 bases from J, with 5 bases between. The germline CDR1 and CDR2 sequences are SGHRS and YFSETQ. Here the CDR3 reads CASSLYGSGNTIYF. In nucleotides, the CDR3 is TGCGCCAGCAGCTTGTACGGCTCTGGAAACACCATATATTTT.

The CDR3 DNA is TGTGCCAGCGGGGGCGGCGGCTCCTACAATGAGCAGTTCTTC. This encodes CASGGGGSYNEQFF. The chain carries TRBV6-5 and TRBJ2-1, with D possibly TRBD1 on 6 matching bases. Germline V gives CDR1 MNHEY, CDR2 SVGAGI. V lost 8 bases to trimming and J lost 0 bases, with 11 bases between them. The CDR3 is 14 amino acids.

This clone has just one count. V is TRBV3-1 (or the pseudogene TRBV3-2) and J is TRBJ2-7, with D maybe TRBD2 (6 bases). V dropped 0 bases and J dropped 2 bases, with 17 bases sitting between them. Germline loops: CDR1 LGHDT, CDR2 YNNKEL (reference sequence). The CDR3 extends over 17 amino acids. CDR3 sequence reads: CASSQDGRRAHAYEQYF. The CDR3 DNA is TGTGCCAGCAGCCAAGATGGGAGGCGGGCCCATGCCTACGAGCAGTACTTC.

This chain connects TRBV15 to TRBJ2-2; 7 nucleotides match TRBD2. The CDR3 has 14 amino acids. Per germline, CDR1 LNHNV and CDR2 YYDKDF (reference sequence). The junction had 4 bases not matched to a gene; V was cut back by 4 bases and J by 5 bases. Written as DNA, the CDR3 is TGTGCCACCAGCACGCGGGAGACAACCGGGGAGCTGTTTTTT. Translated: CATSTRETTGELFF.